Listed below are T cell receptor beta chains from one sample, sequenced in a study of shared clonotypes between healthy human individuals. Profiled with immunoSEQ multiplex PCR; TCRdb holds only in-frame clones, not every one. Of approximately 2,200,000 clones in the sample, approximately 94% were seen once. Source material: naive CD8+ T cells from PBMCs. The receptors derive from a man aged 18 to 29 in good health. Some clones in this sample may be carry-over from other donors' samples. The CDR3 runs from the conserved cysteine through the conserved F or W. D genes are given only for firm matches. Clone sizes are given selectively: once, few, many, or a class where the clone is expanded.

j_call	v_call	clone_size	d_call	cdr3_length	cdr3_nt	cdr3_aa
TRBJ1-1	TRBV4-2	.	.	12	TGTGCCAGCAGCCAATGGGGGACTGAAGCTTTCTTT	CASSQWGTEAFF
TRBJ2-7	TRBV6-1	.	.	15	TGTGCCAGCAGTGAAAGGGTCAGCCAAGCCTACGAGCAGTACTTC	CASSERVSQAYEQYF
TRBJ1-1	TRBV27	.	TRBD1	18	TGTGCCAGCAGTCCCTACAACCGACAGGGAGGGTTGGGCACTGAAGCTTTCTTT	CASSPYNRQGGLGTEAFF
TRBJ2-5	TRBV14	.	.	16	TGTGCCAGCAGCCTATTCGAGGACTTGTACCAAGAGACCCAGTACTTC	CASSLFEDLYQETQYF
TRBJ2-7	TRBV5-1	.	.	12	TGCGCCAGCAGCTTGAGGGCGGGGGAGCAGTACTTC	CASSLRAGEQYF
TRBJ2-7	TRBV29-1	.	TRBD2	14	TGCAGCGCCCGGACTAGCGGGTTCCCCTACGAGCAGTACTTC	CSARTSGFPYEQYF
TRBJ2-1	TRBV6-6	.	TRBD2	15	TGTGCCAGCAGTCCGACTAGCGGGAGATACAATGAGCAGTTCTTC	CASSPTSGRYNEQFF
TRBJ2-1	TRBV19	.	.	15	TGTGCCAGTACCTTGGACAGAAGCTCCTACAATGAGCAGTTCTTC	CASTLDRSSYNEQFF
TRBJ2-1	TRBV5-6	.	TRBD1	15	TGTGCCAGCACCTGGGGGACAGCCTCCTACAATGAGCAGTTCTTC	CASTWGTASYNEQFF
TRBJ2-3	TRBV29-1	.	.	14	TGCAGCGTTAACAGAGGGGTCCCGGCGGATACGCAGTATTTT	CSVNRGVPADTQYF
TRBJ2-7	TRBV7-2	.	.	14	TGTGCCAGCAGGGGGGGTCTGACGCCCTACGAGCAGTACTTC	CASRGGLTPYEQYF
TRBJ2-1	TRBV29-1	.	.	15	TGCAGCGTTGATTGGGGCACCGAGCTGGTCAATGAGCAGTTCTTC	CSVDWGTELVNEQFF
TRBJ2-1	TRBV11-2	.	TRBD2	11	TGTGCCAGCAGCTTCAGCGGGAGGCAGTTCTTC	CASSFSGRQFF
TRBJ2-2	TRBV5-6	.	TRBD2	14	TGTGCCAGCACTAGCGGAACGAACACCGGGGAGCTGTTTTTT	CASTSGTNTGELFF
TRBJ2-1	TRBV19	.	.	14	TGTGCCAGTAGTACTCTCGGGCCCTACAATGAGCAGTTCTTC	CASSTLGPYNEQFF
TRBJ1-1	TRBV6-1	.	.	15	TGTGCCAGCAGTGCCCGACGGGACATGAACACTGAAGCTTTCTTT	CASSARRDMNTEAFF
TRBJ2-1	TRBV5-1	.	TRBD1	19	TGCGCCAGCAGCTTTTTGGGTACCCCGGGACAGCTGACCTACAATGAGCAGTTCTTC	CASSFLGTPGQLTYNEQFF
TRBJ1-5	TRBV2	.	.	14	TGTGCCAGCAGAGAAGAGGGCCCAAATCAGCCCCAGCATTTT	CASREEGPNQPQHF
TRBJ2-1	TRBV7-6	.	TRBD2	18	TGTGCCAGCAGCTTAGTTGGCCCGGGACTAGCAAACCTCAATGAGCAGTTCTTC	CASSLVGPGLANLNEQFF
TRBJ2-5	TRBV11-2	.	.	15	TGTGCCAGCAGCCGAGAGTTGGGCCTCCAAGAGACCCAGTACTTC	CASSRELGLQETQYF
TRBJ1-5	TRBV28	few	.	12	TGTGCCAGTGCGGTGGGGAATCAGCCCCAGCATTTT	CASAVGNQPQHF
TRBJ2-7	TRBV27	.	.	13	TGTGCCAGCAGTTTATCTTCGGCCTACGAGCAGTACTTC	CASSLSSAYEQYF
TRBJ2-7	TRBV27	once	.	13	TGTGCCAGCAGTCCCGACGGAGCCTACGAGCAGTACTTC	CASSPDGAYEQYF
TRBJ1-2	TRBV6-1	once	.	13	TGTGCCAGCATCCCCCCAGGGGAATATGGCTACACCTTC	CASIPPGEYGYTF
TRBJ2-1	TRBV19	once	TRBD1	16	TGTGCCAGTAGTATGGAAGACAGGGGGCGAAGGAATGAGCAGTTCTTC	CASSMEDRGRRNEQFF
TRBJ2-7	TRBV27	once	TRBD1	16	TGTGCCAGCAGTTCCACCGGGACAGGGGGCTTCTACGAGCAGTACTTC	CASSSTGTGGFYEQYF
TRBJ2-1	TRBV4-3	.	TRBD2	15	TGCGCCAGCAGCCTCGGGACTAGCCCTTACAATGAGCAGTTCTTC	CASSLGTSPYNEQFF
TRBJ2-2	TRBV27	.	.	16	TGTGCCAGCAGTTTCGAACGGGCTCGGAACACCGGGGAGCTGTTTTTT	CASSFERARNTGELFF
TRBJ2-1	TRBV4-3	.	.	14	TGCGCCAGCAGCCTTCGGGCGCCCTACAATGAGCAGTTCTTC	CASSLRAPYNEQFF
TRBJ2-1	TRBV5-1	once	.	12	TGCGCCAGCAGTCTCCCCGATGGTGAGCAGTTCTTC	CASSLPDGEQFF
TRBJ1-5	TRBV19	.	.	14	TGTGCTCTAGGAGGACAGACGGTTCATCAGCCCCAGCATTTT	CALGGQTVHQPQHF
TRBJ2-3	TRBV2	.	TRBD1	19	TGTGCCAGCAGTCCCCTCCCGGGACAGGGTGGTTCGACGGGAGACCCGCAGTATTTT	CASSPLPGQGGSTGDPQYF
TRBJ2-1	TRBV5-1	.	TRBD1	14	TGCGCCAGCAGCCAGGGACAGGGGAACAATGAGCAGTTCTTC	CASSQGQGNNEQFF
TRBJ2-7	TRBV7-9	.	.	12	TGTGCCAGCAGCGTGGGCCATTACGAGCAGTACTTC	CASSVGHYEQYF
TRBJ2-5	TRBV5-1	.	.	13	TGCGCCAGCAGCTTGGACAGGGAAGAGACCCAGTACTTC	CASSLDREETQYF
TRBJ2-7	TRBV5-4	.	.	12	TGTGCCAGCAGCTTAGGACGCTACGAGCAGTACTTC	CASSLGRYEQYF
TRBJ2-3	TRBV15	.	.	16	TGTGCCACCAACTCACCCCACCTCCCCGGTGGAGATACGCAGTATTTT	CATNSPHLPGGDTQYF
TRBJ2-1	TRBV12-5	.	TRBD2	17	TGTGCTAGTGGGGACTTTTCCGGGACTAGAGGCTACAATGAGCAGTTCTTC	CASGDFSGTRGYNEQFF
TRBJ2-1	TRBV7-3	.	.	15	TGTGCCAGCAGCGTCCGGGGACCAAATTGGGGTGAGCAGTTCTTC	CASSVRGPNWGEQFF
TRBJ2-7	TRBV2	.	.	13	TGTGCCAGCAGTGTCCAGATCCGCTACGAGCAGTACTTC	CASSVQIRYEQYF
TRBJ2-3	TRBV11-3	.	TRBD2	16	TGTGCCAGCAGCTTAACTAGCGGGATTGGGTCAGATACGCAGTATTTT	CASSLTSGIGSDTQYF
TRBJ2-1	TRBV19	.	TRBD1	13	TGTGCCAGTAGTATCCGAGGGGGCGATGAGCAGTTCTTC	CASSIRGGDEQFF
TRBJ1-2	TRBV11-2	.	TRBD1	15	TGTGCCAGCAGCTTAGCCGCAGGGGGCGCCGCGGGCTACACCTTC	CASSLAAGGAAGYTF
TRBJ2-7	TRBV28	.	TRBD1	14	TGTGCCAGCAGTTTAGGGACAGGGTCCTACGAGCAGTACTTC	CASSLGTGSYEQYF
TRBJ2-1	TRBV27	.	.	15	TGTGCCAGCAGTTTAATCCCCCCAGAGGGCGGGGAGCAGTTCTTC	CASSLIPPEGGEQFF
TRBJ1-2	TRBV6-1	.	.	14	TGTGCCAGCAGTGAAATTAAGGGAAACTATGGCTACACCTTC	CASSEIKGNYGYTF
TRBJ1-2	TRBV27	.	TRBD1	15	TGTGCCAGCAGTTCCGGGACAGGTGTGGTACATGGCTACACCTTC	CASSSGTGVVHGYTF
TRBJ2-3	TRBV7-9	.	.	13	TGTGCCAGCAGCCCGACGCCGGGAGATACGCAGTATTTT	CASSPTPGDTQYF
TRBJ2-3	TRBV5-1	.	.	17	TGCGCCAGCAACAAGGGCGCAACAGGGTTACTGACAGATACGCAGTATTTT	CASNKGATGLLTDTQYF
TRBJ2-7	TRBV4-2	.	TRBD2	14	TGTGCCAGCAGCCCACTAGCGGGAAGATACGAGCAGTACTTC	CASSPLAGRYEQYF
TRBJ2-3	TRBV2	.	TRBD2	17	TGTGCCATCTTCCAGACCCCGGAGCGGGAGAATACAGATACGCAGTATTTT	CAIFQTPERENTDTQYF
TRBJ2-7	TRBV13	.	.	13	TGTGCCAGCAGCCCACGAGGGGACTACGAGCAGTACTTC	CASSPRGDYEQYF
TRBJ2-1	TRBV29-1	.	TRBD1	12	TGCAGCGTCAGCGACAGGGAGCCTGAGCAGTTCTTC	CSVSDREPEQFF
TRBJ2-5	TRBV10-1	.	TRBD1	13	TGCGCCAGCAGTGGTGACAGGGGCAAGACCCAGTACTTC	CASSGDRGKTQYF
TRBJ1-2	TRBV30	.	.	13	TGTGCCTGGAGTGAAGGAGGCCCTTATGGCTACACCTTC	CAWSEGGPYGYTF
TRBJ2-6	TRBV7-9	.	TRBD1	16	TGTGCCAGCAGCGGGACAGAAAGCTCTGGGGCCAACGTCCTGACTTTC	CASSGTESSGANVLTF
TRBJ2-7	TRBV7-8	.	.	15	TGTGCCAGCAGCCATGGCTCGGGACCCGGCTACGAGCAGTACTTC	CASSHGSGPGYEQYF
TRBJ2-6	TRBV10-1	.	.	17	TGCGCCAGCAGTAACGAAAACAGGGACTCTGGGGCCAACGTCCTGACTTTC	CASSNENRDSGANVLTF
TRBJ1-2	TRBV6-5	few	.	13	TGTGCCAGCACGCAAACGGGGGCAACGGGCTACACCTTC	CASTQTGATGYTF